Listed below are T cell receptor beta chains from one sample, sequenced in a study of blood T cells in healthy people across ages. MiXCR, applied by TCRdb to the 5' RACE reads, yields one record per CDR3 protein. The sample includes about 930,000 distinct CDR3 sequences, 25% to 30% of them seen just once. The same sample was also studied in work on T cells of mothers and their children.

The sample comprised blood. Source of these receptors: a woman in her forties in good health. Both conserved end residues are part of each CDR3. A D gene is named only where the DNA matches it firmly. Size values are once, few and many counts, or a class for expanded clones, and some rows have none.

J gene: TRBJ2-3
V gene: TRBV3-1
clone size: many
D gene: TRBD2
CDR3 length: 15
CDR3 protein: CASSQEGLAADTQYF
CDR3 DNA: TGTGCCAGCAGCCAAGAAGGGCTAGCGGCCGATACGCAGTATTTT

J gene: TRBJ2-7
V gene: TRBV5-1
clone size: many
D gene: NA
CDR3 length: 14
CDR3 protein: CASSLENRPYEQYF
CDR3 DNA: TGCGCCAGCAGCTTGGAAAACAGACCCTACGAGCAGTACTTC

J gene: TRBJ2-7
V gene: TRBV3-1
clone size: many
D gene: NA
CDR3 length: 12
CDR3 protein: CASRRGPYEQYF
CDR3 DNA: TGTGCCAGCAGGCGAGGGCCCTACGAGCAGTACTTC

J gene: TRBJ2-5
V gene: TRBV5-1
clone size: NA
D gene: NA
CDR3 length: 13
CDR3 protein: CASSLGGTETQYF
CDR3 DNA: TGCGCCAGCAGCTTGGGCGGGACGGAGACCCAGTACTTC

J gene: TRBJ1-1
V gene: TRBV7-2
clone size: NA
D gene: TRBD1
CDR3 length: 13
CDR3 protein: CASSPETGGRAFF
CDR3 DNA: TGTGCCAGCAGTCCTGAGACAGGGGGTCGAGCTTTCTTT

J gene: TRBJ2-1
V gene: TRBV6-1
clone size: NA
D gene: NA
CDR3 length: 15
CDR3 protein: CASSEVGDGYNEQFF
CDR3 DNA: TGTGCCAGCAGTGAAGTAGGGGACGGATACAATGAGCAGTTCTTC

J gene: TRBJ1-1
V gene: TRBV9
clone size: NA
D gene: TRBD1
CDR3 length: 15
CDR3 protein: CASSADRTGGTEAFF
CDR3 DNA: TGTGCCAGCAGCGCCGATCGGACAGGGGGCACTGAAGCTTTCTTT

J gene: TRBJ2-7
V gene: TRBV20-1
clone size: few
D gene: TRBD1
CDR3 length: 14
CDR3 protein: CSARDPRRGLEQYF
CDR3 DNA: TGCAGTGCTAGAGATCCGCGCAGGGGGCTCGAGCAGTACTTC

J gene: TRBJ2-5
V gene: TRBV20-1
clone size: many
D gene: TRBD2
CDR3 length: 18
CDR3 protein: CSARPQILAGTRGETQYF
CDR3 DNA: TGCAGTGCTAGACCCCAGATACTAGCGGGAACCCGAGGAGAGACCCAGTACTTC

J gene: TRBJ2-3
V gene: TRBV3-1
clone size: few
D gene: NA
CDR3 length: 14
CDR3 protein: CASSPRSLTDTQYF
CDR3 DNA: TGTGCCAGCAGCCCGCGATCCCTCACAGATACGCAGTATTTT

J gene: TRBJ1-6
V gene: TRBV6-1
clone size: few
D gene: NA
CDR3 length: 18
CDR3 protein: CATTGGTGPTKTNSPLHF
CDR3 DNA: TGTGCCACCACGGGGGGGACCGGGCCCACTAAAACTAATTCACCCCTCCACTTT

J gene: TRBJ2-3
V gene: TRBV25-1
clone size: NA
D gene: NA
CDR3 length: 14
CDR3 protein: CASSDGGYTDTQYF
CDR3 DNA: TGTGCCAGCAGTGATGGGGGTTACACAGATACGCAGTATTTT

J gene: TRBJ2-7
V gene: TRBV29-1
clone size: many
D gene: NA
CDR3 length: 13
CDR3 protein: CSVRGQTSYEQYF
CDR3 DNA: TGCAGCGTCCGCGGACAGACCTCCTACGAGCAGTACTTC

J gene: TRBJ2-7
V gene: TRBV10-3
clone size: many
D gene: NA
CDR3 length: 13
CDR3 protein: CAMGKTDTYEQYF
CDR3 DNA: TGTGCCATGGGGAAGACAGACACCTACGAGCAGTACTTC

J gene: TRBJ1-1
V gene: TRBV7-3
clone size: NA
D gene: NA
CDR3 length: 20
CDR3 protein: CASSLIPTPPGGEGSTEAFF
CDR3 DNA: TGTGCCAGCAGCTTAATACCTACTCCCCCGGGGGGCGAGGGTAGCACTGAAGCTTTCTTT

J gene: TRBJ2-5
V gene: TRBV7-9
clone size: few
D gene: NA
CDR3 length: 14
CDR3 protein: CASSFGQGPETQYF
CDR3 DNA: TGTGCCAGCAGCTTTGGGCAGGGGCCAGAGACCCAGTACTTC

J gene: TRBJ2-7
V gene: TRBV3-1
clone size: NA
D gene: TRBD2
CDR3 length: 17
CDR3 protein: CASSLAVAGGLSYEQYF
CDR3 DNA: TGTGCCAGCAGCCTCGCGGTAGCGGGGGGGCTCTCCTACGAGCAGTACTTC

J gene: TRBJ1-5
V gene: TRBV7-2
clone size: many
D gene: NA
CDR3 length: 14
CDR3 protein: CASSVGAGNQPQHF
CDR3 DNA: TGTGCCAGCAGCGTAGGGGCGGGCAATCAGCCCCAGCATTTT

J gene: TRBJ2-7
V gene: TRBV7-2
clone size: few
D gene: TRBD2
CDR3 length: 16
CDR3 protein: CASSPRRSSGDYEQYF
CDR3 DNA: TGTGCCAGCAGCCCGAGACGCTCTAGCGGAGACTACGAGCAGTACTTC

J gene: TRBJ2-7
V gene: TRBV20-1
clone size: many
D gene: NA
CDR3 length: 13
CDR3 protein: CSARRAGSYEQYF
CDR3 DNA: TGCAGTGCTAGGAGGGCAGGCTCCTACGAGCAGTACTTC

J gene: TRBJ1-5
V gene: TRBV7-8
clone size: NA
D gene: TRBD1
CDR3 length: 15
CDR3 protein: CASSPGTGWDQPQHF
CDR3 DNA: TGTGCCAGCAGCCCCGGGACAGGGTGGGATCAGCCCCAGCATTTT

J gene: TRBJ2-1
V gene: TRBV2
clone size: NA
D gene: NA
CDR3 length: 14
CDR3 protein: CASTRGLTNNEQFF
CDR3 DNA: TGTGCCAGCACCCGGGGACTGACAAACAATGAGCAGTTCTTC

J gene: TRBJ2-7
V gene: TRBV28
clone size: few
D gene: NA
CDR3 length: 15
CDR3 protein: CASSFGGGHSYEQYF
CDR3 DNA: TGTGCCAGCAGTTTCGGCGGGGGCCACTCCTACGAGCAGTACTTC

J gene: TRBJ2-7
V gene: TRBV12-3/TRBV12-4
clone size: few
D gene: NA
CDR3 length: 14
CDR3 protein: CASSNDGGFNEQYF
CDR3 DNA: TGTGCCAGCAGTAATGACGGGGGATTCAACGAGCAGTACTTC

J gene: TRBJ2-1
V gene: TRBV30
clone size: NA
D gene: NA
CDR3 length: 17
CDR3 protein: CAWTQRAGLSSYNEQFF
CDR3 DNA: TGTGCCTGGACCCAAAGGGCGGGACTTAGCTCCTACAATGAGCAGTTCTTC

J gene: TRBJ1-5
V gene: TRBV2
clone size: many
D gene: NA
CDR3 length: 14
CDR3 protein: CASSDSRSYQPQHF
CDR3 DNA: TGTGCCAGCAGTGATTCGAGGTCCTATCAGCCCCAGCATTTT

J gene: TRBJ2-3
V gene: TRBV3-1
clone size: few
D gene: TRBD2
CDR3 length: 15
CDR3 protein: CASSPRGGVGDTQYF
CDR3 DNA: TGTGCCAGCAGCCCCCGGGGGGGCGTAGGAGATACGCAGTATTTT

J gene: TRBJ1-1
V gene: TRBV7-9
clone size: NA
D gene: NA
CDR3 length: 12
CDR3 protein: CASGFSGTEAFF
CDR3 DNA: TGTGCCAGCGGATTCTCGGGCACTGAAGCTTTCTTT

J gene: TRBJ2-1
V gene: TRBV7-9
clone size: NA
D gene: TRBD1
CDR3 length: 16
CDR3 protein: CASSRLFRTGRDEQFF
CDR3 DNA: TGTGCCAGCAGCCGCCTTTTCCGGACAGGGCGGGATGAGCAGTTCTTC

J gene: TRBJ2-7
V gene: TRBV4-3
clone size: NA
D gene: TRBD1
CDR3 length: 14
CDR3 protein: CASSQASTGAQQYF
CDR3 DNA: TGCGCCAGCAGCCAAGCATCTACAGGGGCCCAGCAGTACTTC

J gene: TRBJ1-1
V gene: TRBV11-2
clone size: NA
D gene: NA
CDR3 length: 15
CDR3 protein: CASSIGEGGITEAFF
CDR3 DNA: TGTGCCAGCAGTATAGGCGAGGGGGGGATAACTGAAGCTTTCTTT

J gene: TRBJ2-1
V gene: TRBV2
clone size: few
D gene: NA
CDR3 length: 14
CDR3 protein: CASSETGLYNEQFF
CDR3 DNA: TGTGCCAGCAGTGAGACAGGTCTTTACAATGAGCAGTTCTTC